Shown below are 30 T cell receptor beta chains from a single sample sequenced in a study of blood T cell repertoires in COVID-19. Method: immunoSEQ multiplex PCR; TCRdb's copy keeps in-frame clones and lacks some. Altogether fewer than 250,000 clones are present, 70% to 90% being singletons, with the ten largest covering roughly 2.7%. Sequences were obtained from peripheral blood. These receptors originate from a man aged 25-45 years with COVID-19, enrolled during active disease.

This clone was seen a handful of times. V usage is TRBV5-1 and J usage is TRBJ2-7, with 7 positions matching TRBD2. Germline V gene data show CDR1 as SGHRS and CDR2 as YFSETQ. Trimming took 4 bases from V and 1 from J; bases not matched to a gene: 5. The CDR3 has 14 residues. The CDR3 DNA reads TGCGCCAGCAGCCAAGCGGGAAGGTCCTACGAGCAGTACTTC. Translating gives CASSQAGRSYEQYF.

In DNA, the CDR3 is TGTGCCAGCAGCCAAGCCAACAGGGAAAACCATCCTAGGACCTTC. The encoded protein is CASSQANRENHPRTF. This chain connects TRBV3-1 (or the pseudogene TRBV3-2) to TRBJ1-2, with D maybe TRBD1 (6 bases). The CDR3 length is 15 residues. The germline V gene has CDR1 LGHDT and CDR2 YNNKEL (reference sequence). Trimming left V 1 base short and J 14 bases short, with 23 bases between.

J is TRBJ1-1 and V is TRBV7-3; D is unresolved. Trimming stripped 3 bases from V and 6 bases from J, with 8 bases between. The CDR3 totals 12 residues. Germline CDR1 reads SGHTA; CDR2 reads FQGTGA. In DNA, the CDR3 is TGTGCCAGCAGCTTTAATTCCGCTGAAGCTTTCTTT. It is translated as CASSFNSAEAFF. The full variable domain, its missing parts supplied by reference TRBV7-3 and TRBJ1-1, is GAGVSQTPSNKVTEKGKYVELRCDPISGHTALYWYRQSLGQGPEFLIYFQGTGAADDSGLPNDRFFAVRPEGSVSTLKIQRTERGDSAVYLCASSFNSAEAFFGQGTRLTVV.

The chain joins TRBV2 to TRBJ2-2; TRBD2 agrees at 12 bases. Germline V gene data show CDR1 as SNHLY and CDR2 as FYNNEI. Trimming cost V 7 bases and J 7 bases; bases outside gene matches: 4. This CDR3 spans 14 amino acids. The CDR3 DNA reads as TGTGCCAGCATTCAGGGACTAGCGGGCGGGGAGCTGTTTTTT. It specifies CASIQGLAGGELFF.

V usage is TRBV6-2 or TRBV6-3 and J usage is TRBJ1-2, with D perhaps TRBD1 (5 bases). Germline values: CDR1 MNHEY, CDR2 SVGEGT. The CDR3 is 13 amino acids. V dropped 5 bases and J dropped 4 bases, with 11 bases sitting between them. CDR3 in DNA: TGTGCCAGCAGTCCCCAGGGCTTCTATGGCTACACCTTC. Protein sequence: CASSPQGFYGYTF.

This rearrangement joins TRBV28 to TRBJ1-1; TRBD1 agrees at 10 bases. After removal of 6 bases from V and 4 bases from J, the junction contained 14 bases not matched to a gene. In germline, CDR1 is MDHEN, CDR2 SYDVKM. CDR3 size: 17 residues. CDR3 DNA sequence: TGTGCCAGCAGCATCGACAGGGGGCGAAAGGGGACCACTGAAGCTTTCTTT. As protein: CASSIDRGRKGTTEAFF.

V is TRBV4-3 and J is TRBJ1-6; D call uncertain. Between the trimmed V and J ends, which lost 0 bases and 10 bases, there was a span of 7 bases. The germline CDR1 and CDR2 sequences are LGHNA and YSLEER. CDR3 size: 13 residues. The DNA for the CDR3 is TGCGCCAGCAGCCAAGATCTGGGCTCACCCCTCCACTTT. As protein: CASSQDLGSPLHF.

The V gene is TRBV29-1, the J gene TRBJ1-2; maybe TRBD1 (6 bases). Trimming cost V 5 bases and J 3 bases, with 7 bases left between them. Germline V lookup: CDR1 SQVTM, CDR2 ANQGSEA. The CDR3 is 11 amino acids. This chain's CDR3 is CSVPGDYGYTF. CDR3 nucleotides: TGCAGCGTTCCAGGGGACTATGGCTACACCTTC. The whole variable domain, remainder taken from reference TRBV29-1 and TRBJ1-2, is SAVISQKPSRDICQRGTSLTIQCQVDSQVTMMFWYRQQPGQSLTLIATANQGSEATYESGFVIDKFPISRPNLTFSTLTVSNMSPEDSSIYLCSVPGDYGYTFGSGTRLTVV.

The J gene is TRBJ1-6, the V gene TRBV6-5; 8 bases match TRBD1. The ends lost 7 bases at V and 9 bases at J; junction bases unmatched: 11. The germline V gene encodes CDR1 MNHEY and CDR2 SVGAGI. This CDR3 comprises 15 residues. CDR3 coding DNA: TGTGCCAGCACCGACGGACAGGGTTGGAGTTCACCCCTCCACTTT. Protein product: CASTDGQGWSSPLHF.

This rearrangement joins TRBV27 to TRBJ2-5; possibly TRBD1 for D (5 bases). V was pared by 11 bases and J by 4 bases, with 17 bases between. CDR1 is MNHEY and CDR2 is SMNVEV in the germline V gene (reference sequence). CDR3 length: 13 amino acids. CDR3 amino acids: CAQIGREAETQYF. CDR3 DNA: TGTGCCCAAATAGGCAGGGAAGCAGAGACCCAGTACTTC.

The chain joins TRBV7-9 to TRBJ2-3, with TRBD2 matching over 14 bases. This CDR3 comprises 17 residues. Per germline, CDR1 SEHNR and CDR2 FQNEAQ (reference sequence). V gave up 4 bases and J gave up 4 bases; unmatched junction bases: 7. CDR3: CASSSGTSGGLADTQYF. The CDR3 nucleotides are TGTGCCAGCAGCTCCGGGACTAGCGGGGGCCTAGCAGATACGCAGTATTTT. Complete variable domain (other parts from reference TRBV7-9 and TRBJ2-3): DTGVSQNPRHKITKRGQNVTFRCDPISEHNRLYWYRQTLGQGPEFLTYFQNEAQLEKSRLLSDRFSAERPKGSFSTLEIQRTEQGDSAMYLCASSSGTSGGLADTQYFGPGTRLTVL.

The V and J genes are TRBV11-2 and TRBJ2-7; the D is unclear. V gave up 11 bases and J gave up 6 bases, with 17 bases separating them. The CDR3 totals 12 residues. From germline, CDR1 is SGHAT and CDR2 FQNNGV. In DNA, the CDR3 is TGTGCCGGTTCTGGTCCCATGAGCGAGCAGTACTTC. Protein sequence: CAGSGPMSEQYF.

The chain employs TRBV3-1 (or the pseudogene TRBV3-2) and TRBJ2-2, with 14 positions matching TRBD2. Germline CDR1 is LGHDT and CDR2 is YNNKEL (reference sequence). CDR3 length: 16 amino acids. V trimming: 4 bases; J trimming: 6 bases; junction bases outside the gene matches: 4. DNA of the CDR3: TGTGCCAGCAGCCTGACGGGACTAGCGGGAGCCGGGGAGCTGTTTTTT. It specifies CASSLTGLAGAGELFF.

The CDR3 DNA follows: TGTGCCAGCAGGCCAGGGGGATCAAATTCACCCCTCCACTTT. Translation: CASRPGGSNSPLHF. V usage is TRBV6-6 and J usage is TRBJ1-6, with 7 bases identical to TRBD1. CDR3 length: 14 amino acids. CDR1 and CDR2 (germline): MNHNY, SVGAGI (reference sequence). J lost 7 bases, V lost 6 bases, and 6 bases had no gene match.

This CDR3 is CASSPGQGVNNEQFF. CDR3 nucleotides: TGTGCCAGCTCACCAGGACAGGGAGTCAACAATGAGCAGTTCTTC. V and J are TRBV18 and TRBJ2-1; 8 bases match TRBD1. Germline V lookup: CDR1 KGHSH, CDR2 LQKENI. CDR3 size: 15 residues. V lost 2 bases and J lost 5; bases outside the gene matches: 5.

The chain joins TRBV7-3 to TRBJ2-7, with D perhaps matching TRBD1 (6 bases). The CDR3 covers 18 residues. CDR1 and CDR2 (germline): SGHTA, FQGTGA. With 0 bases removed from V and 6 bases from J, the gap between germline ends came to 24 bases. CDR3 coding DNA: TGTGCCAGCAGCTTAACCTCGGTTTATCAGGGGAGTGGATCCGAGCAGTACTTC. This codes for CASSLTSVYQGSGSEQYF.

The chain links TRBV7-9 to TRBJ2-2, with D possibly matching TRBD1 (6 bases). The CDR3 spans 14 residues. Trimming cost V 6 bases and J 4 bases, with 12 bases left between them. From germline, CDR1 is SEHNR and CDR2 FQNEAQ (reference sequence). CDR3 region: CASSFRGGTGELFF. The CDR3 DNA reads TGTGCCAGCAGTTTTAGAGGGGGCACCGGGGAGCTGTTTTTT.

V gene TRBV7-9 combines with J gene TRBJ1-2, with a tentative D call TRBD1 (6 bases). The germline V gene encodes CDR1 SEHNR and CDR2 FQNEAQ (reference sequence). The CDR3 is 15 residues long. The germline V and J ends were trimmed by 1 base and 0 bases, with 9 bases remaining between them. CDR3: CASSLVQGANYGYTF. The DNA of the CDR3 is TGTGCCAGCAGCTTAGTACAGGGAGCTAACTATGGCTACACCTTC.

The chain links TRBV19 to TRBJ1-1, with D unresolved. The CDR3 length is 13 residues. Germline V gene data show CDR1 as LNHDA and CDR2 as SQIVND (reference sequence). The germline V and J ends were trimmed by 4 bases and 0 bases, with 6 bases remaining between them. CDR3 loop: CASSTTLNTEAFF. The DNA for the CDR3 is TGTGCCAGTAGTACGACACTGAACACTGAAGCTTTCTTT.

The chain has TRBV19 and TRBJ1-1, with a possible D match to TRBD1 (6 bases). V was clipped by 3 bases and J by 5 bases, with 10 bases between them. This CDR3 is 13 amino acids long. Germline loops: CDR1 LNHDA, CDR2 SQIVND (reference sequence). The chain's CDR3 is CASSIDRRTEAFF. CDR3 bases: TGTGCCAGTAGTATCGACAGGAGGACTGAAGCTTTCTTT.

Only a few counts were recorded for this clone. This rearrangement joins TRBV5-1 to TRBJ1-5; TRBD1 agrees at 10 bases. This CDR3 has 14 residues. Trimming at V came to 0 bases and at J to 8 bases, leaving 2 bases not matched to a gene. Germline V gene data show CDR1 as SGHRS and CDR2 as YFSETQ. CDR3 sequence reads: CASSLAGTGEPQHF. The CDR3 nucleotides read TGCGCCAGCAGCTTGGCCGGGACAGGGGAGCCCCAGCATTTT.

As DNA, the CDR3 is TGTGCCAGCAGCAAGCCCGACGAGGTTAGCAACACTGAAGCTTTCTTT. Protein: CASSKPDEVSNTEAFF. The rearrangement joins TRBV21-1 to TRBJ1-1. TRBV21-1 is a pseudogene segment. This CDR3 is built from 16 residues.

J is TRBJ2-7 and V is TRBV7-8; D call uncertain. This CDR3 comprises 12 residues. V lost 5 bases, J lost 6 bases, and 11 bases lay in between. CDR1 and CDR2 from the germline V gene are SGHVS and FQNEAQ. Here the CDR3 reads CASSLGRGEQYF. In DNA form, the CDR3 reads TGTGCCAGCAGCCTGGGCCGTGGCGAGCAGTACTTC.

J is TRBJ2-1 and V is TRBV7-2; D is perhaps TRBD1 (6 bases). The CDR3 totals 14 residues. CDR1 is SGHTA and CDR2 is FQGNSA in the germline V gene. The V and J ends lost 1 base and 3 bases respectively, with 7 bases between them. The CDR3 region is CASSLGTVYNEQFF. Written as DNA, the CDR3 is TGTGCCAGCAGCTTAGGGACAGTCTACAATGAGCAGTTCTTC.

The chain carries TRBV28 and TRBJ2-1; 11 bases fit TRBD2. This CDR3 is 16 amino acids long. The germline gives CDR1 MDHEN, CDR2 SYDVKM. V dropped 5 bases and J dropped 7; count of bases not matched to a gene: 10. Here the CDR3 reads CASSVQTSGSGNEQFF. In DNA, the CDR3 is TGTGCCAGCAGTGTCCAAACTAGCGGGAGTGGAAATGAGCAGTTCTTC.

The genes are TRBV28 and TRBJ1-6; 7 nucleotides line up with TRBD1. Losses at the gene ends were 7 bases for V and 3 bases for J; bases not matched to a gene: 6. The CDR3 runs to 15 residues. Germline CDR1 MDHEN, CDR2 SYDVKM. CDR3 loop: CASNTRDSYNSPLHF. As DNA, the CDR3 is TGTGCCAGCAATACCAGGGACAGCTATAATTCACCCCTCCACTTT.

CDR3 region: CASSFGTGILLETQYF. The CDR3 DNA follows: TGTGCCAGCAGCTTCGGGACAGGGATCTTATTAGAGACCCAGTACTTC. V gene TRBV5-4 combines with J gene TRBJ2-5; 9 bases map to TRBD1. The CDR3 is 16 residues long. Germline V lookup: CDR1 SGHNT, CDR2 YYREEE (reference sequence). V gave up 2 bases and J gave up 4 bases; unmatched junction bases: 9.

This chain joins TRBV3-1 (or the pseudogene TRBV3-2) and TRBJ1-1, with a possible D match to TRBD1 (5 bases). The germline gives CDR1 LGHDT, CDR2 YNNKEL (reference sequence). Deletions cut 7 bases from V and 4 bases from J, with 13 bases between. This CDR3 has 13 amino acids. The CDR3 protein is CASNQGVGTEAFF. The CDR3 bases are TGTGCCAGCAACCAGGGCGTTGGCACTGAAGCTTTCTTT.

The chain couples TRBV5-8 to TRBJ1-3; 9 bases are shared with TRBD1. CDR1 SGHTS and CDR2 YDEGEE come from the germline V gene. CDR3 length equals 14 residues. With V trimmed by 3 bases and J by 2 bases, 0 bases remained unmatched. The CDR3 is CASSWTGAGNTIYF. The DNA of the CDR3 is TGTGCCAGCAGCTGGACAGGGGCTGGAAACACCATATATTTT.

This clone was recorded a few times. CDR3 nucleotide sequence: TGTGCCAGCACCTCCGGACAGGGGTACGATCAGCCCCAGCATTTT. Translated, it gives CASTSGQGYDQPQHF. J is TRBJ1-5 and V is TRBV28; 9 nucleotides align to TRBD1. V lost 7 bases, J lost 5 bases, and 9 bases stayed unmatched. The CDR3 length is 15 residues. Germline values: CDR1 MDHEN, CDR2 SYDVKM.